The source of this T cell receptor beta chain is a study of response to subunit inactivated influenza vaccine. Study observations and caveats: After each seasonal influenza vaccination, few new T cells are recruited, the authors suggested.

The table lists this clonotype with many counts. Its antigen is as yet unknown. TCRdb re-analysed the RT-PCR reads in MiXCR, keeping a single row per CDR3 protein. The sample has 160,000 or so distinct CDR3 sequences, approximately 10% seen once. This CDR3 comprises 12 residues. The germline V and J ends were trimmed by 3 bases and 5 bases, with 5 bases remaining between them. V is TRBV12-3 or TRBV12-4 and J is TRBJ2-1; the D is unclear. Specimen: non-naive T cells sorted from PBMCs, collected roughly 45 days after vaccination. The clonotype originates from a man over 45 who received an inactivated influenza vaccine. CDR3 bases: TGTGCCAGCAGTTTTGCCGACAATGAGCAGTTCTTC. Translated, it gives CASSFADNEQFF.